This T cell receptor (beta chain) is drawn from a study of T-cell reconstitution after alpha-beta-depleted transplantation in children. The germline V gene has CDR1 LNHNV and CDR2 YYDKDF (reference sequence). The CDR3 length is 18 residues. Trimming removed 0 bases from V and 2 bases from J, with 17 bases in between. Study conclusions and caveats: About two months after transplant, alpha-beta T cells reportedly came from several hundred expanded graft clones. A year had passed since transplant, and T-cell counts and diversity by then came mostly from newly produced T cells. The origin of high day-60 TCRbeta diversity in some patients lay in surviving recipient T cells and thymic progenitors.

This clonotype was counted between two and nine times. Its specificity is unknown. Unique molecular identifiers were used in preparing the TCRbeta library. TCRdb reprocessed the PCR reads via MiXCR and lists one record per CDR3 protein. The sample consists of fewer than 550,000 distinct CDR3 sequences, about 10% of them appearing once. The sequenced sample was PBMCs, mostly from graft donor cells, obtained 180 days after TCRalphabeta/CD19-depleted stem cell transplant. V usage is TRBV15 and J usage is TRBJ2-1; D remains ambiguous. This TCR derives from a female patient between 2 and 15 years old who had a stem cell transplant for aplastic anemia, so the T cells may come from the graft donor. The DNA for the CDR3 is TGTGCCACCAGCAGAGATAAAAGGGTGGTATCCCCCTACAATGAGCAGTTCTTC. Encoded protein: CATSRDKRVVSPYNEQFF.